The 21 T cell receptor beta chains reported below all come from one sample, sequenced in a study of monozygotic twins with inflammatory bowel disease. Reanalyzing the 5' RACE reads, TCRdb keeps one entry per CDR3 protein, without DNA. Reported are some 170,000 distinct CDR3 sequences; the ten largest clones contain 2.5% to 3%. Sequencing was done on a sample of blood. The receptor source for this set is a human donor with ulcerative colitis or Crohn's disease, or a healthy co-twin of an affected twin (not recorded which).

The chain carries TRBV10-3 and TRBJ2-2; absent DNA, TCRdb's TRBD2 call cannot be checked. The CDR3 runs to 17 residues. CDR1 ENHRY and CDR2 SYGVKD come from the germline V gene. CDR3 residues: CAISGGSGRAGTGELFF.

The chain uses TRBV12-3 or TRBV12-4 and TRBJ1-1. The CDR3 has 14 residues. CDR3 region: CASSFLGRETEAFF.

The CDR3 sequence is CASSQRSDRYTEAFF. The V call is TRBV7-9, the J call TRBJ1-1; the TCRdb call, TRBD1, lacks DNA for checking. The CDR3 runs 15 residues. Germline V lookup: CDR1 SEHNR, CDR2 FQNEAQ (reference sequence).

The chain has TRBV5-4 and TRBJ1-1; as DNA is missing, the TRBD1 call by TCRdb cannot be tested. The length of the CDR3 is 15 residues. In germline, CDR1 is SGHNT, CDR2 YYREEE (reference sequence). The CDR3 protein is CASSLAGGGDTEAFF.

V gene TRBV7-8 combines with J gene TRBJ2-5. The CDR3 runs 12 residues. Germline CDR1 SGHVS, CDR2 FQNEAQ. CDR3: CASRVLQETQYF.

The chain employs TRBV20-1 and TRBJ2-7. The germline V gene encodes CDR1 DFQATT and CDR2 SNEGSKA (reference sequence). This CDR3 has 13 amino acids. The CDR3 loop is CSARDRRSYEQYF.

V gene TRBV5-4 combines with J gene TRBJ2-7. This CDR3 spans 13 amino acids. Germline CDR1 SGHNT, CDR2 YYREEE (reference sequence). CDR3 in amino acids: CASSFSASYEQYF.

The chain carries TRBV28 and TRBJ2-7. This CDR3 is 13 amino acids long. Germline V gives CDR1 MDHEN, CDR2 SYDVKM. CDR3 loop: CASSFRGPHEQYF.

V is TRBV30 and J is TRBJ2-1; the D call from TCRdb, TRBD1, cannot be confirmed without DNA. The CDR3 length is 14 residues. Per germline, CDR1 GTSNPN and CDR2 SVGIG (reference sequence). Here the CDR3 reads CAWSVSLKGNEQFF. The variable domain in full, with the rest retrieved from reference TRBV30 and TRBJ2-1, is SQTIHQWPATLVQPVGSPLSLECTVEGTSNPNLYWYRQAAGRGLQLLFYSVGIGQISSEVPQNLSASRPQDRQFILSSKKLLLSDSGFYLCAWSVSLKGNEQFFGPGTRLTVL.

V and J are TRBV7-2 and TRBJ1-1. Germline assignment: CDR1 SGHTA and CDR2 FQGNSA. This CDR3 has 13 amino acids. The CDR3: CASSGLWRSGAFF. Combining the CDR3 with reference TRBV7-2 and TRBJ1-1 gives the whole variable domain GAGVSQSPSNKVTEKGKDVELRCDPISGHTALYWYRQSLGQGLEFLIYFQGNSAPDKSGLPSDRFSAERTGGSVSTLTIQRTQQEDSAVYLCASSGLWRSGAFFGQGTRLTVV.

This chain connects TRBV11-2 to TRBJ1-4; TCRdb gives TRBD1 as the D gene, but with no DNA this cannot be confirmed. This CDR3 spans 16 amino acids. Germline V gene lookup returns CDR1 SGHAT and CDR2 FQNNGV. The CDR3 here is CASSLDYGTGSEKLFF. Together with reference TRBV11-2 and TRBJ1-4, the CDR3 gives the full variable domain: EAGVAQSPRYKIIEKRQSVAFWCNPISGHATLYWYQQILGQGPKLLIQFQNNGVVDDSQLPKDRFSAERLKGVDSTLKIQPAKLEDSAVYLCASSLDYGTGSEKLFFGSGTQLSVL.

The V and J genes are TRBV10-2 and TRBJ1-1; TCRdb returns TRBD1, unconfirmable since there is no DNA. CDR1 and CDR2 from the germline V gene are WSHSY and SAAADI. CDR3 length: 14 amino acids. This CDR3 reads CASSVGRGNTEAFF.

V gene TRBV11-2 combines with J gene TRBJ2-5; without DNA, the TCRdb call of TRBD1 cannot be checked. The V gene's germline CDR1 is SGHAT and CDR2 FQNNGV. The CDR3 extends over 16 amino acids. The CDR3 sequence is CASSPSRDRSQETQYF.

The genes are TRBV10-3 and TRBJ2-3; TCRdb names TRBD2, which stays unverified in the absence of DNA. Germline V CDR1 and CDR2: ENHRY, SYGVKD. The length of the CDR3 is 15 residues. CDR3 loop: CAISLLAGVPDTQYF.

The CDR3 region is CASTSGVRGNTIYF. This chain links TRBV6-1 with TRBJ1-3; the D call from TCRdb, TRBD1, cannot be confirmed without DNA. Per germline, CDR1 MNHNS and CDR2 SASEGT. The CDR3 is made up of 14 amino acids.

The chain recombines TRBV29-1 with TRBJ2-1. Germline loops: CDR1 SQVTM, CDR2 ANQGSEA. CDR3 length: 13 amino acids. The CDR3 here is CSVGSLPYNEQFF.

The chain has TRBV10-3 and TRBJ2-7. The CDR3 totals 15 residues. The germline V gene encodes CDR1 ENHRY and CDR2 SYGVKD. The CDR3 protein is CAISESGQGAYEQYF.

V is TRBV5-1 and J is TRBJ2-1. There are 14 residues in the CDR3. Germline CDR1 SGHRS, CDR2 YFSETQ. The CDR3 reads CASSAVISHNEQFF.

The chain recombines TRBV29-1 with TRBJ2-7. Germline CDR1 reads SQVTM; CDR2 reads ANQGSEA. The CDR3 sequence is 12 residues long. CDR3 residues: CSVSRATYEQYF.

This chain links TRBV30 with TRBJ1-5; TCRdb selects TRBD1, and the lack of DNA leaves this call unchecked. The CDR3 totals 13 residues. Germline V gene lookup returns CDR1 GTSNPN and CDR2 SVGIG (reference sequence). CDR3 region: CAWSAGDGQPQHF.

The rearrangement uses TRBV28 and TRBJ2-1; TCRdb selects TRBD1, and the lack of DNA leaves this call unchecked. This CDR3 spans 14 amino acids. CDR1 is MDHEN, CDR2 SYDVKM, per germline. CDR3 protein: CASSPQEGASEQFF. The full variable domain, in which reference TRBV28 and TRBJ2-1 provide the parts outside the CDR3, is DVKVTQSSRYLVKRTGEKVFLECVQDMDHENMFWYRQDPGLGLRLIYFSYDVKMKEKGDIPEGYSVSREKKERFSLILESASTNQTSMYLCASSPQEGASEQFFGPGTRLTVL.